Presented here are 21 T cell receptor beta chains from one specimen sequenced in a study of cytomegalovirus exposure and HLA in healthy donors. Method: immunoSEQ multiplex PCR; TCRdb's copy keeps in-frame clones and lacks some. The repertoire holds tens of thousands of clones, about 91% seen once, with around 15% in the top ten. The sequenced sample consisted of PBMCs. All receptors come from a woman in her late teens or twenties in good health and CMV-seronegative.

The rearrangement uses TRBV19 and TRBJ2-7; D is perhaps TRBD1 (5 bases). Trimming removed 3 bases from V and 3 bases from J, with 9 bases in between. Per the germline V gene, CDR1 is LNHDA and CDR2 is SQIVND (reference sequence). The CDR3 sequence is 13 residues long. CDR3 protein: CASSMGQGYEQYF. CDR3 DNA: TGTGCCAGTAGTATGGGGCAGGGCTACGAGCAGTACTTC. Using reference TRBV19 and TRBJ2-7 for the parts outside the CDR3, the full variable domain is DGGITQSPKYLFRKEGQNVTLSCEQNLNHDAMYWYRQDPGQGLRLIYYSQIVNDFQKGDIAEGYSVSREKKESFPLTVTSAQKNPTAFYLCASSMGQGYEQYFGPGTRLTVT.

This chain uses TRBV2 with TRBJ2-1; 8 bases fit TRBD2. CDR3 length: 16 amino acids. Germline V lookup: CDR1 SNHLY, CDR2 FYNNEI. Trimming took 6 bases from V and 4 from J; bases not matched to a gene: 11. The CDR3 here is CASRDPRGGSYNEQFF. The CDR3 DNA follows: TGTGCCAGCAGGGACCCCCGCGGGGGGTCGTACAATGAGCAGTTCTTC.

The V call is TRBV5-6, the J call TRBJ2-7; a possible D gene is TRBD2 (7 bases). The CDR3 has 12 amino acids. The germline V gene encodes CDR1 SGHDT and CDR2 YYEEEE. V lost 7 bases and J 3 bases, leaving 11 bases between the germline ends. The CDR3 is CASLGGGYEQYF. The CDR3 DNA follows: TGTGCCAGCTTGGGAGGGGGCTACGAGCAGTACTTC.

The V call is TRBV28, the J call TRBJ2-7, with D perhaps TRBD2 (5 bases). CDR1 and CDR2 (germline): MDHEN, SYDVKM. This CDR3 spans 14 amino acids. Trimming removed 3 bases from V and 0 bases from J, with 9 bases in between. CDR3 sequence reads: CASSFRGFSYEQYF. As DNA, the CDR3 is TGTGCCAGCAGTTTTCGGGGTTTCTCCTACGAGCAGTACTTC.

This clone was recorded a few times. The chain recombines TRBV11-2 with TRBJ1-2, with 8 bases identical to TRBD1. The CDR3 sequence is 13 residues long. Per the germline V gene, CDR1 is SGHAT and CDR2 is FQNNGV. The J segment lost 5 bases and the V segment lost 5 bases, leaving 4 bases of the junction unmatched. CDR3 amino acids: CASSAYRGYGYTF. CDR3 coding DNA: TGTGCCAGCAGCGCCTACAGGGGGTATGGCTACACCTTC.

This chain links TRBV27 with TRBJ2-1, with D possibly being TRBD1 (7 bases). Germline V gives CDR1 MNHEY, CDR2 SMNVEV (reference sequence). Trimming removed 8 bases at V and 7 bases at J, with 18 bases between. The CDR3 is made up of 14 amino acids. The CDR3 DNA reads TGTGCCAGCTCATTGACAGGGACTGAAAATGAGCAGTTCTTC. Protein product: CASSLTGTENEQFF.

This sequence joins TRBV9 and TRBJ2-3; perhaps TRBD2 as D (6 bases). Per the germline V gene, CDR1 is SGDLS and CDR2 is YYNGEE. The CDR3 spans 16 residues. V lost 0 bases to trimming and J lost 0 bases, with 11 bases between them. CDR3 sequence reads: CASSVVDGTSTDTQYF. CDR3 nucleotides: TGTGCCAGCAGCGTAGTAGACGGGACTAGCACAGATACGCAGTATTTT.

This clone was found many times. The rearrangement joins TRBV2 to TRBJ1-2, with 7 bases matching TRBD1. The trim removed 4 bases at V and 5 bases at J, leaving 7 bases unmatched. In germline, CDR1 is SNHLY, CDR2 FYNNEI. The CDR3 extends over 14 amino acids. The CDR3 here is CASSGAGTEYGYTF. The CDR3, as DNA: TGTGCCAGCAGTGGAGCCGGGACAGAGTATGGCTACACCTTC.

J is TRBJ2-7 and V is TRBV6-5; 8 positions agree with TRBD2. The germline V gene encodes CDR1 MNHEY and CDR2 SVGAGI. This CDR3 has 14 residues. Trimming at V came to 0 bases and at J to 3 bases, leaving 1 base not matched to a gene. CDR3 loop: CASSYSSGIYEQYF. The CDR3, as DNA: TGTGCCAGCAGTTACTCTAGCGGGATCTACGAGCAGTACTTC.

This CDR3 is CASSSSARGETQYF. The DNA for the CDR3 is TGTGCCAGCTCTTCCTCGGCCCGGGGGGAGACCCAGTACTTC. The chain carries TRBV25-1 and TRBJ2-5; D might be TRBD2 (6 bases). V lost 8 bases to trimming and J lost 5 bases, with 18 bases between them. Germline CDR1 is MGHDK and CDR2 is SYGVNS. This CDR3 is 14 amino acids long.

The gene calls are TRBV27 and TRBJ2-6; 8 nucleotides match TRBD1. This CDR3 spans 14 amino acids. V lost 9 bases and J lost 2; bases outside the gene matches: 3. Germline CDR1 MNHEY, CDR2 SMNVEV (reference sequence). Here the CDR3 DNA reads TGTGCCAGTGCGGACAGGGCTGGGGCCAACGTCCTGACTTTC. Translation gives CASADRAGANVLTF.

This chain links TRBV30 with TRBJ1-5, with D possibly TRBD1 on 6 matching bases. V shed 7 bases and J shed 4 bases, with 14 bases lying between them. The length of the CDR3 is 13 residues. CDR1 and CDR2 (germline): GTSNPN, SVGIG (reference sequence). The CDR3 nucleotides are TGTGCCTTGACAGGTGGGAGAAATCAGCCCCAGCATTTT. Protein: CALTGGRNQPQHF.

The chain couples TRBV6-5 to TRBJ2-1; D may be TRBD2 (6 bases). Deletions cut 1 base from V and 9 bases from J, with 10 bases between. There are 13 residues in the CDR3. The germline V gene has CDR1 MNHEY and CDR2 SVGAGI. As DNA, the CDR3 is TGTGCCAGCAGTTACTTTATGGGAGGTGAGCAGTTCTTC. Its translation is CASSYFMGGEQFF.

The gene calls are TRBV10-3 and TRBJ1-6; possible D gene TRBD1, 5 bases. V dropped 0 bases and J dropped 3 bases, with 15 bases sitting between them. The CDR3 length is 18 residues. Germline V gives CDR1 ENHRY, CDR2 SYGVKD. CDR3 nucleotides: TGTGCCATCAGTGAGTCGACGCGGTCAGGGATCTATAATTCACCCCTCCACTTT. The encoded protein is CAISESTRSGIYNSPLHF.

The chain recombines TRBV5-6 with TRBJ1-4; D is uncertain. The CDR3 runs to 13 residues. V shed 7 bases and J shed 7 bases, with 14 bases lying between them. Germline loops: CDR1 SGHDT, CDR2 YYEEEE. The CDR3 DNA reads TGTGCCAGCCGCCCGGACGGGAGTGAAAAACTGTTTTTT. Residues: CASRPDGSEKLFF.

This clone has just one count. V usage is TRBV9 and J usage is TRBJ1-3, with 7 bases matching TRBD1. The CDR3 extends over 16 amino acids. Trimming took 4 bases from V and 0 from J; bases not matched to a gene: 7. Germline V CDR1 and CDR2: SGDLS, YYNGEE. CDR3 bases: TGTGCCAGCAGCCTAGGAGGACAGGTCTCTGGAAACACCATATATTTT. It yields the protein CASSLGGQVSGNTIYF.

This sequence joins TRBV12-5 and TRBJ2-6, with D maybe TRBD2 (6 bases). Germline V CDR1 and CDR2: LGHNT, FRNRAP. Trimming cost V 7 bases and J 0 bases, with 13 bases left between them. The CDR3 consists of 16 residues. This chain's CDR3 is CASAIGRSSGANVLTF. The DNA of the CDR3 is TGTGCTAGTGCTATCGGGAGATCCTCTGGGGCCAACGTCCTGACTTTC. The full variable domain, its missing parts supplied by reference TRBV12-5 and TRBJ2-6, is DARVTQTPRHKVTEMGQEVTMRCQPILGHNTVFWYRQTMMQGLELLAYFRNRAPLDDSGMPKDRFSAEMPDATLATLKIQPSEPRDSAVYFCASAIGRSSGANVLTFGAGSRLTVL.

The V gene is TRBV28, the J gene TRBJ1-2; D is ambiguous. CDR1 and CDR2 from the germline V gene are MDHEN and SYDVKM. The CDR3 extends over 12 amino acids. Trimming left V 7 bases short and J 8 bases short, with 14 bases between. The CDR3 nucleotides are TGTGCCAGCACCTCCGGGTCGGTGGGCTACACCTTC. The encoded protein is CASTSGSVGYTF.

CDR3 sequence: CASSPDRGQTQYF. The CDR3 nucleotides read TGTGCCAGCAGTCCCGACAGGGGGCAGACCCAGTACTTC. J is TRBJ2-5 and V is TRBV28, with 10 bases identical to TRBD1. V lost 5 bases, J lost 6 bases, and 3 bases stayed unmatched. In germline, CDR1 is MDHEN, CDR2 SYDVKM. The length of the CDR3 is 13 residues. Complete variable domain (other parts from reference TRBV28 and TRBJ2-5): DVKVTQSSRYLVKRTGEKVFLECVQDMDHENMFWYRQDPGLGLRLIYFSYDVKMKEKGDIPEGYSVSREKKERFSLILESASTNQTSMYLCASSPDRGQTQYFGPGTRLLVL.

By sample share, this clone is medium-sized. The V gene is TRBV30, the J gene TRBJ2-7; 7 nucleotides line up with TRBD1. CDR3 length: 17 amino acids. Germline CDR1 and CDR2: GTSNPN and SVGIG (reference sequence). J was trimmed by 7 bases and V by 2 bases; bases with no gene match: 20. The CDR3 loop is CAWSPLQGQNVVGEQYF. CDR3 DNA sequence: TGTGCCTGGAGTCCCCTACAGGGACAGAACGTCGTTGGGGAGCAGTACTTC. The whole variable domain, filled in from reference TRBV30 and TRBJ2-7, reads SQTIHQWPATLVQPVGSPLSLECTVEGTSNPNLYWYRQAAGRGLQLLFYSVGIGQISSEVPQNLSASRPQDRQFILSSKKLLLSDSGFYLCAWSPLQGQNVVGEQYFGPGTRLTVT.

The CDR3 region has the DNA TGTGCCAGCTCCAGGATGGAAGAGCAGTACTTC. This encodes CASSRMEEQYF. This rearrangement joins TRBV6-1 to TRBJ2-7; D is undetermined. V was shortened by 8 bases and J by 7 bases, with 12 bases between the two germline ends. Germline V CDR1 and CDR2: MNHNS, SASEGT. The CDR3 sequence is 11 residues long.